Listed here are 28 T cell receptor beta chains from one sample, sequenced in a study of cytomegalovirus exposure and HLA in healthy donors. PCR employed 60 Vbeta and 13 Jbeta primers. Repertoires were generated with immunoSEQ multiplex PCR, while TCRdb's copy carries only in-frame clones and drops some. The table has roughly 170,000 clones, around 80% seen once. Source material: PBMCs. The receptors were gathered from a girl between 2 and 10 years old in good health and CMV-seropositive.

The genes are TRBV9 and TRBJ2-2; tentatively, D is TRBD2 (5 bases). With 0 bases removed from V and 0 bases from J, the gap between germline ends came to 9 bases. There are 16 residues in the CDR3. Germline lookup yields CDR1 SGDLS and CDR2 YYNGEE. The CDR3 spells CASSVGLKANTGELFF. The DNA of the CDR3 is TGTGCCAGCAGCGTAGGACTAAAGGCGAACACCGGGGAGCTGTTTTTT.

The DNA of the CDR3 is TGTGCCAGCAGCGTTTTCGGGAGGGCCGGGTACAATGAGCAGTTCTTC. This codes for CASSVFGRAGYNEQFF. V and J are TRBV9 and TRBJ2-1, with 8 nucleotides matching TRBD2. Germline V gives CDR1 SGDLS, CDR2 YYNGEE. The ends lost 2 bases at V and 4 bases at J; junction bases unmatched: 8. The CDR3 sequence is 16 residues long.

The CDR3 nucleotides read TGTGCCAGCGGTAGGACAGGGGACGAGCAGTACTTC. Translation gives CASGRTGDEQYF. V usage is TRBV6-5 and J usage is TRBJ2-7; TRBD1 matches 9 bases. The CDR3 totals 12 residues. Germline CDR1 reads MNHEY; CDR2 reads SVGAGI. With V trimmed by 8 bases and J by 5 bases, 4 bases remained unmatched.

This sequence joins TRBV30 and TRBJ2-7, with 8 bases fitting TRBD1. The CDR3 totals 17 residues. Germline V gene sequence: CDR1 GTSNPN, CDR2 SVGIG (reference sequence). V shed 2 bases, J shed 3 bases, and the junction held 15 bases outside the gene matches. Here the CDR3 DNA reads TGTGCCTGGAGTACGGTTCGTACAGGGGGACCCTTCTACGAGCAGTACTTC. Translating it yields CAWSTVRTGGPFYEQYF.

The rearrangement joins TRBV30 to TRBJ2-7, with TRBD1 identical over 9 bases. This CDR3 contains 13 residues. Losses at the gene ends were 3 bases for V and 2 bases for J; bases not matched to a gene: 2. CDR1 and CDR2 (germline): GTSNPN, SVGIG (reference sequence). The CDR3 DNA follows: TGTGCCTGGAGGCGACAGGGGGCCTACGAGCAGTACTTC. Its protein product is CAWRRQGAYEQYF. The full variable domain, with the rest looked up from reference TRBV30 and TRBJ2-7, is SQTIHQWPATLVQPVGSPLSLECTVEGTSNPNLYWYRQAAGRGLQLLFYSVGIGQISSEVPQNLSASRPQDRQFILSSKKLLLSDSGFYLCAWRRQGAYEQYFGPGTRLTVT.

This clone was observed a few times. The V call is TRBV5-1, the J call TRBJ1-4; D not resolved. V lost 0 bases to trimming and J lost 0 bases, with 9 bases between them. Germline CDR1 SGHRS, CDR2 YFSETQ. This CDR3 comprises 16 residues. The CDR3 bases are TGCGCCAGCAGCTTGGTTTCAGGATCAACTAATGAAAAACTGTTTTTT. It is translated as CASSLVSGSTNEKLFF.

This clone came up once. V is TRBV30 and J is TRBJ2-1, with 9 bases aligning to TRBD2. V was pared by 3 bases and J by 9 bases, with 12 bases of the junction left unmatched. This CDR3 is 15 amino acids long. Looked up from germline, CDR1 is GTSNPN and CDR2 is SVGIG (reference sequence). The chain's CDR3 is CAWRGLANRWGEQFF. As DNA, the CDR3 is TGTGCCTGGAGAGGACTAGCGAACCGATGGGGTGAGCAGTTCTTC.

This clone has only a few counts. This rearrangement joins TRBV5-1 to TRBJ1-1; 7 nucleotides agree with TRBD1. The length of the CDR3 is 16 residues. Germline V lookup: CDR1 SGHRS, CDR2 YFSETQ. V lost 5 bases, J lost 11 bases, and 21 bases stayed unmatched. The CDR3 nucleotides read TGCGCCAGCAGACCCGAAAGCGACAGGGCAGGGGGTGGTGCTTTCTTT. Translated: CASRPESDRAGGGAFF.

Turning to this clone: Other DNA sequences of this sample code for an identical CDR3. This chain joins TRBV2 and TRBJ2-7, with 8 bases identical to TRBD2. From germline, CDR1 is SNHLY and CDR2 FYNNEI. The CDR3 covers 15 residues. With V trimmed by 6 bases and J by 0 bases, 7 bases remained unmatched. The CDR3 nucleotides are TGTGCCAGCAGCCGAACTAGCGGAGTCTCCTACGAGCAGTACTTC. As protein: CASSRTSGVSYEQYF.

This clone was observed a single time. The rearrangement joins TRBV27 to TRBJ1-1; TRBD1 aligns across 9 bases. CDR1 and CDR2 (germline): MNHEY, SMNVEV (reference sequence). This CDR3 has 15 residues. Germline trimming cut 3 bases from V and 0 bases from J; bases unmatched to any gene: 2. DNA for the CDR3: TGTGCCAGCAGTTTGGGGACAGGGTTGAACACTGAAGCTTTCTTT. It encodes CASSLGTGLNTEAFF.

This clone was detected only a few times. V usage is TRBV6-6 and J usage is TRBJ2-1, with 8 bases fitting TRBD1. The ends lost 4 bases at V and 7 bases at J; junction bases unmatched: 9. Germline lookup yields CDR1 MNHNY and CDR2 SVGAGI (reference sequence). The CDR3 consists of 15 residues. In nucleotides, the CDR3 is TGTGCCAGCAGTTCCCACCAGGACAGGGAAAATGAGCAGTTCTTC. Its translation: CASSSHQDRENEQFF.

V is TRBV5-1 and J is TRBJ2-7; 9 bases map to TRBD1. The junction had 5 bases not matched to a gene; V was cut back by 3 bases and J by 4 bases. Germline CDR1 reads SGHRS; CDR2 reads YFSETQ. The CDR3 totals 14 residues. The CDR3 sequence is CASSSDRGVYEQYF. CDR3 DNA sequence: TGCGCCAGCAGCTCGGACAGGGGAGTATACGAGCAGTACTTC.

The J gene is TRBJ1-1, the V gene TRBV11-2; 7 bases are shared with TRBD1. Germline CDR1 and CDR2: SGHAT and FQNNGV. The CDR3 length is 15 residues. Trimming took 6 bases from V and 2 from J; bases not matched to a gene: 9. In DNA, the CDR3 is TGTGCCAGCAGATCCTTGACAGGGCTTAACACTGAAGCTTTCTTT. Its translation is CASRSLTGLNTEAFF.

This chain joins TRBV6-4 and TRBJ1-2; no firm D call. The CDR3 contains 15 residues. Germline V gene lookup returns CDR1 MRHNA and CDR2 SNTAGT. V was trimmed by 4 bases and J by 3 bases, leaving 15 bases between them. The CDR3 nucleotides read TGTGCCAGCAGTGTCGAGGGAGGGAGTTACTATGGCTACACCTTC. This translates into CASSVEGGSYYGYTF.

The chain joins TRBV19 to TRBJ2-1, with 9 bases that match TRBD2. The CDR3 has 14 amino acids. The ends lost 6 bases at V and 4 bases at J; junction bases unmatched: 4. CDR1 is LNHDA and CDR2 is SQIVND in the germline V gene (reference sequence). The CDR3 coding sequence is TGTGCCAGTAGCTCTAGCGGGGTATACAATGAGCAGTTCTTC. Amino acids: CASSSSGVYNEQFF.

This clone was observed once. The V call is TRBV29-1, the J call TRBJ1-5; TRBD1 matches 9 bases. The CDR3 has 16 residues. Trimming removed 8 bases from V and 0 bases from J; junction bases left unmatched: 11. The germline CDR1 and CDR2 sequences are SQVTM and ANQGSEA. The CDR3 DNA is TGCAGCCGAAGGACAGGGGAAAGACCTAGCAATCAGCCCCAGCATTTT. Its translation: CSRRTGERPSNQPQHF.

This chain uses TRBV19 with TRBJ2-1; 12 positions agree with TRBD2. Unmatched junction bases numbered 1, after V lost 4 bases and J lost 0 bases. There are 16 residues in the CDR3. CDR1 and CDR2 from the germline V gene are LNHDA and SQIVND (reference sequence). CDR3 in DNA: TGTGCCAGTAGTAGGACTAGCGGGATCTCCTACAATGAGCAGTTCTTC. Encoded protein: CASSRTSGISYNEQFF.

The chain couples TRBV28 to TRBJ2-1; D unclear. Germline assignment: CDR1 MDHEN and CDR2 SYDVKM. V lost 3 bases, J lost 4 bases, and 7 bases lay in between. The CDR3 has 13 amino acids. DNA of the CDR3: TGTGCCAGCAGTTTCAGGATATACAATGAGCAGTTCTTC. Amino acids: CASSFRIYNEQFF.

In its sample, this clone was seen once. The J gene is TRBJ2-1, the V gene TRBV6-6; tentatively, D is TRBD1 (5 bases). The germline V gene has CDR1 MNHNY and CDR2 SVGAGI (reference sequence). V gave up 0 bases and J gave up 8 bases, with 11 bases separating them. The CDR3 has 14 amino acids. In DNA, the CDR3 is TGTGCCAGCAGTTACTCGACAGTCTCGGATGAGCAGTTCTTC. As protein: CASSYSTVSDEQFF.

This chain connects TRBV19 to TRBJ1-1; D remains unclear. Per the germline V gene, CDR1 is LNHDA and CDR2 is SQIVND (reference sequence). The CDR3 is 14 amino acids. Trimming took 5 bases from V and 6 from J, leaving 16 bases between them. The CDR3 is CASSHQVTNAEAFF. The CDR3 DNA follows: TGTGCCAGTAGTCACCAGGTGACAAACGCTGAAGCTTTCTTT.

The chain joins TRBV6-1 to TRBJ2-1, with a tentative D call TRBD2 (6 bases). The CDR3 has 16 amino acids. Trimming took 2 bases from V and 4 from J, leaving 15 bases between them. Looked up from germline, CDR1 is MNHNS and CDR2 is SASEGT. CDR3 sequence: CASSEQATGGYNEQFF. CDR3 sequence (DNA): TGTGCCAGCAGTGAACAGGCAACCGGGGGTTACAATGAGCAGTTCTTC.

The rearrangement links TRBV9 to TRBJ2-5; 8 bases map to TRBD2. The V gene end was trimmed by 4 bases and the J gene end by 4 bases; junction bases not matched to a gene: 3. Germline V CDR1 and CDR2: SGDLS, YYNGEE. This CDR3 has 13 amino acids. CDR3 in amino acids: CASSRLARETQYF. In nucleotides, the CDR3 is TGTGCCAGCAGCCGACTAGCGCGAGAGACCCAGTACTTC.

J is TRBJ1-2 and V is TRBV5-4, with D unclear. Germline lookup yields CDR1 SGHNT and CDR2 YYREEE (reference sequence). V was clipped by 4 bases and J by 4 bases, with 26 bases between them. The CDR3 is 18 residues long. The CDR3 spells CASSPPLEKPFLIYGYTF. Written as DNA, the CDR3 is TGTGCCAGCAGCCCCCCTCTAGAAAAACCATTCTTGATCTATGGCTACACCTTC. The whole variable domain, remainder taken from reference TRBV5-4 and TRBJ1-2, is ETGVTQSPTHLIKTRGQQVTLRCSSQSGHNTVSWYQQALGQGPQFIFQYYREEENGRGNFPPRFSGLQFPNYSSELNVNALELDDSALYLCASSPPLEKPFLIYGYTFGSGTRLTVV.

The V gene is TRBV21-1, the J gene TRBJ2-5; the D call in the table, TRBD2, was not verified against the DNA. The tail of the sequence fits TRBJ2-7 better, so the J call may be wrong. TRBV21-1 is a recognized pseudogene. CDR3 length: 9 amino acids. The CDR3 region has the DNA TGTGCCAGCGACTACGAGCAGTACTTC. Amino acids: CASDYEQYF.

The genes are TRBV2 and TRBJ1-2; D is ambiguous. V was clipped by 3 bases and J by 6 bases, with 14 bases between them. CDR1 and CDR2 from the germline V gene are SNHLY and FYNNEI. CDR3 length equals 14 residues. CDR3 nucleotides: TGTGCCAGCAGTGATTCGTCGGTTTCCCATGGCTACACCTTC. It specifies CASSDSSVSHGYTF.

The J gene is TRBJ2-1, the V gene TRBV5-8; 9 bases are shared with TRBD1. Germline trimming cut 0 bases from V and 10 bases from J; bases unmatched to any gene: 2. Germline CDR1 reads SGHTS; CDR2 reads YDEGEE. There are 13 residues in the CDR3. The CDR3 DNA reads TGTGCCAGCAGCTTGGTACAGGGGGCCGAGCAGTTCTTC. Amino acids: CASSLVQGAEQFF.

About this clone itself: The conserved phenylalanine or tryptophan normally closing the CDR3 is absent here, so this likely arose from a read error. V and J are TRBV4-1 and TRBJ2-2, with 7 nucleotides matching TRBD1. The germline V gene has CDR1 MGHRA and CDR2 YSYEKL. This CDR3 region has 17 residues. Trimming removed 3 bases from V and 4 bases from J; junction bases left unmatched: 11. CDR3 bases: TGCGCCAGCAGCCAGCATGTCCCAGGGGGTAGCACCGGGGAGCTGTTTGTT. Translated, it gives CASSQHVPGGSTGELFV.

This chain links TRBV6-5 with TRBJ1-1; tentative D call: TRBD1 (6 bases). V was cut by 0 bases and J by 4 bases, with 9 bases left in between. The CDR3 has 14 amino acids. Per the germline V gene, CDR1 is MNHEY and CDR2 is SVGAGI. Written as DNA, the CDR3 is TGTGCCAGCAGTTACTCAGGGGGGGGCACTGAAGCTTTCTTT. As protein: CASSYSGGGTEAFF.